Following are 32 T cell receptor beta chains from one sample sequenced in a study of a mutant IDH1 vaccine in newly diagnosed glioma. These receptors' antigens are unknown. Measured with immunoSEQ multiplex PCR; TCRdb has only the in-frame clones, and not every one. The sample yields 55,000 to 65,000 clones, 75% to 85% seen once. The time point here: week 11, during vaccination. Each dose of the vaccine consisted of 300 ug of mutant IDH1 20-mer peptide, with topical imiquimod. Sequencing was performed on PBMCs, taken from a glioma patient whose treatment included an IDH1 peptide vaccine. Receptors were obtained from a man aged 45-65 years with glioma.

This clone was picked up one time. The chain couples TRBV19 to TRBJ2-1; no clear D. CDR3 length: 14 amino acids. Trimming removed 3 bases at V and 0 bases at J, with 6 bases between. Germline V gene data show CDR1 as LNHDA and CDR2 as SQIVND (reference sequence). The CDR3 DNA reads TGTGCCAGTAGTATCGAGGACTCCTACAATGAGCAGTTCTTC. Encoded protein: CASSIEDSYNEQFF.

The gene calls are TRBV6-4 and TRBJ1-5, with D possibly TRBD1 on 5 matching bases. This CDR3 has 14 residues. The ends were cut back, 3 bases at V and 2 bases at J, with 8 bases in the middle. From germline, CDR1 is MRHNA and CDR2 SNTAGT. DNA of the CDR3: TGTGCCAGCAGTGAATGGGGGGGCAATCAGCCCCAGCATTTT. Encoded protein: CASSEWGGNQPQHF.

The CDR3 spells CASSLGQGMDTQYF. CDR3 nucleotide sequence: TGTGCCAGCAGCTTGGGACAGGGGATGGATACGCAGTATTTT. V gene TRBV7-9 combines with J gene TRBJ2-3, with 10 nucleotides matching TRBD1. Per germline, CDR1 SEHNR and CDR2 FQNEAQ (reference sequence). J lost 6 bases, V lost 3 bases, and 3 bases had no gene match. CDR3 size: 14 residues. The full variable domain, rest sourced from reference TRBV7-9 and TRBJ2-3, is DTGVSQNPRHKITKRGQNVTFRCDPISEHNRLYWYRQTLGQGPEFLTYFQNEAQLEKSRLLSDRFSAERPKGSFSTLEIQRTEQGDSAMYLCASSLGQGMDTQYFGPGTRLTVL.

The chain links TRBV13 to TRBJ2-7; tentative D call: TRBD2 (5 bases). Germline V gene sequence: CDR1 PRHDT, CDR2 FYEKMQ (reference sequence). The V end was cut by 2 bases, the J end by 8 bases, with 10 bases between. The CDR3 sequence is 12 residues long. The CDR3 nucleotides read TGTGCCAGCAGCTTACCCCCGGGGAAGCAGTACTTC. Translation: CASSLPPGKQYF.

V is TRBV29-1 and J is TRBJ2-1, with D tentatively TRBD2 (7 bases). The CDR3 loop spans 12 amino acids. Germline values: CDR1 SQVTM, CDR2 ANQGSEA. Trimming removed 5 bases at V and 9 bases at J, with 14 bases between. CDR3 sequence: CSVTGTTSEQFF. The CDR3 DNA reads TGCAGCGTTACAGGGACTACGAGTGAGCAGTTCTTC.

The chain joins TRBV27 to TRBJ1-2; TRBD1 matches 7 bases. From germline, CDR1 is MNHEY and CDR2 SMNVEV (reference sequence). J was trimmed by 2 bases and V by 3 bases; bases with no gene match: 0. This CDR3 region has 13 residues. CDR3: CASSLTGNYGYTF. The CDR3 DNA reads as TGTGCCAGCAGTTTGACAGGGAACTATGGCTACACCTTC.

This chain joins TRBV7-9 and TRBJ1-1, with TRBD1 matching 7 bases. Trimming took 2 bases from V and 0 from J; bases not matched to a gene: 3. Per the germline V gene, CDR1 is SEHNR and CDR2 is FQNEAQ (reference sequence). The CDR3 totals 15 residues. The CDR3 DNA reads TGTGCCAGCAGCTTACCGGGGACAGTGAACACTGAAGCTTTCTTT. Its protein product is CASSLPGTVNTEAFF.

V is TRBV7-2 and J is TRBJ2-7; D is possibly TRBD2 (7 bases). The CDR3 has 15 residues. The V gene's germline CDR1 is SGHTA and CDR2 FQGNSA. V lost 4 bases and J 0 bases, leaving 13 bases between the germline ends. CDR3 nucleotide sequence: TGTGCCAGCAGCTATACGGGGGGCCCCTCCTACGAGCAGTACTTC. Its protein product is CASSYTGGPSYEQYF.

The chain links TRBV6-5 to TRBJ2-7; D is perhaps TRBD2 (6 bases). The CDR3 consists of 14 residues. Trimming shortened V by 0 bases and J by 2 bases, and 8 bases separated the two germline ends. Germline values: CDR1 MNHEY, CDR2 SVGAGI. The CDR3 sequence is CASSYSGGTYEQYF. In DNA, the CDR3 is TGTGCCAGCAGTTACTCTGGGGGGACCTACGAGCAGTACTTC.

This clone has just a few counts. The chain couples TRBV5-4 to TRBJ2-2; the D is unclear. Germline CDR1 and CDR2: SGHNT and YYREEE (reference sequence). The CDR3 consists of 15 residues. Trimming cost V 0 bases and J 4 bases, with 10 bases left between them. The CDR3 reads CASSLGAALTGELFF. DNA for the CDR3: TGTGCCAGCAGCTTGGGTGCAGCTCTCACCGGGGAGCTGTTTTTT.

The CDR3: CSGGQGETEAFF. The CDR3 DNA reads as TGCAGCGGGGGACAGGGTGAGACTGAAGCTTTCTTT. V is TRBV29-1 and J is TRBJ1-1; 9 bases line up with TRBD1. CDR3 length: 12 residues. CDR1 and CDR2 (germline): SQVTM, ANQGSEA. The V segment lost 7 bases and the J segment 5 bases; nucleotides outside the gene matches: 5.

The chain employs TRBV25-1 and TRBJ1-1, with TRBD1 matching over 8 bases. In germline, CDR1 is MGHDK, CDR2 SYGVNS. This CDR3 is built from 13 residues. With 3 bases clipped from V and 7 bases from J, the junction kept 4 bases outside the gene matches. The CDR3 bases are TGTGCCAGCAGTGAGGTGGACAGGGATGAAGCTTTCTTT. It codes for CASSEVDRDEAFF.

J is TRBJ1-5 and V is TRBV2; perhaps TRBD1 as D (5 bases). Between the trimmed V and J ends, which lost 7 bases and 5 bases, there was a span of 12 bases. The CDR3 has 13 amino acids. Looked up from germline, CDR1 is SNHLY and CDR2 is FYNNEI. Written as DNA, the CDR3 is TGTGCCAGCAACCAAGGGGATCATCAGCCCCAGCATTTT. It codes for CASNQGDHQPQHF.

J is TRBJ2-1 and V is TRBV11-2; TRBD1 matches 8 bases. This CDR3 is built from 16 residues. Looked up from germline, CDR1 is SGHAT and CDR2 is FQNNGV. V was pared by 1 base and J by 8 bases, with 10 bases of the junction left unmatched. The CDR3 sequence is CASSLGTGPTIHEQFF. The DNA for the CDR3 is TGTGCCAGCAGCTTAGGGACAGGGCCCACCATCCATGAGCAGTTCTTC.

The V and J genes are TRBV30 and TRBJ2-4; D is possibly TRBD2 (6 bases). The CDR3 has 14 amino acids. Trimming left V 0 bases short and J 0 bases short, with 6 bases between. Germline CDR1 reads GTSNPN; CDR2 reads SVGIG (reference sequence). CDR3 loop: CAWSVGGAKNIQYF. The CDR3, as DNA: TGTGCCTGGAGTGTGGGAGGAGCCAAAAACATTCAGTACTTC.

This clone was seen only once. The chain links TRBV29-1 to TRBJ1-2, with D perhaps matching TRBD1 (6 bases). Deletions cut 3 bases from V and 7 bases from J, with 15 bases between. CDR3 length: 13 amino acids. The germline gives CDR1 SQVTM, CDR2 ANQGSEA. For the CDR3, the DNA is TGCAGCGTTGACAAGCCGGGGGCGCTTGGCTACACCTTC. Protein sequence: CSVDKPGALGYTF.

The chain carries TRBV6-6 and TRBJ2-2; D might be TRBD1 or TRBD2, each matching 5 bases. Germline assignment: CDR1 MNHNY and CDR2 SVGAGI (reference sequence). This CDR3 is built from 14 residues. Deletions cut 7 bases from V and 2 bases from J, with 11 bases between. DNA for the CDR3: TGTGCCAGCACCTTGGGACCTAACACCGGGGAGCTGTTTTTT. Protein: CASTLGPNTGELFF.

DNA of the CDR3: TGTGCCAGCAGCGTAGGCACAGGGGCCAACACCGGGGAGCTGTTTTTT. Protein sequence: CASSVGTGANTGELFF. The chain combines TRBV9 with TRBJ2-2; 7 nucleotides match TRBD1. Trimming took 0 bases from V and 2 from J; bases not matched to a gene: 4. The CDR3 loop spans 16 amino acids. Germline V gene sequence: CDR1 SGDLS, CDR2 YYNGEE.

V usage is TRBV11-3 and J usage is TRBJ2-5; TRBD2 matches 9 bases. There are 16 residues in the CDR3. The germline gives CDR1 SGHNT, CDR2 YENEEA. Losses at the gene ends were 3 bases for V and 2 bases for J; bases not matched to a gene: 7. The CDR3 loop is CASSLDSGGLQETQYF. CDR3 DNA sequence: TGTGCCAGCAGCTTGGATAGCGGGGGCCTTCAAGAGACCCAGTACTTC.

This clone turned up a few times. The gene calls are TRBV19 and TRBJ1-1; D ambiguous. The V gene lost 7 bases and the J gene lost 6 bases, with 9 bases spanning the gap. This CDR3 contains 11 residues. The germline gives CDR1 LNHDA, CDR2 SQIVND (reference sequence). CDR3 loop: CASTGGAEAFF. For the CDR3, the DNA is TGTGCCAGTACGGGAGGAGCTGAAGCTTTCTTT.

The genes are TRBV5-1 and TRBJ2-7, with D maybe TRBD2 (6 bases). Germline V CDR1 and CDR2: SGHRS, YFSETQ. There are 14 residues in the CDR3. Trimming removed 5 bases at V and 2 bases at J, with 14 bases between. The CDR3 sequence: CASSTGAGTYEQYF. The CDR3 DNA follows: TGCGCCAGCAGTACGGGAGCAGGCACCTACGAGCAGTACTTC.

This chain links TRBV7-3 with TRBJ1-1; perhaps TRBD1 as D (5 bases). Trimming took off 0 bases at V and 1 base at J, with 9 bases between the two ends. The germline gives CDR1 SGHTA, CDR2 FQGTGA. This CDR3 region has 15 residues. CDR3 protein: CASSLTGARNTEAFF. The DNA of the CDR3 is TGTGCCAGCAGCTTAACCGGGGCCCGGAACACTGAAGCTTTCTTT.

The V call is TRBV18, the J call TRBJ2-7, with D unresolved. Germline CDR1 is KGHSH and CDR2 is LQKENI. The CDR3 is 15 amino acids. V lost 2 bases, J lost 6 bases, and 17 bases lay in between. CDR3 sequence reads: CASSPVKGMIPEQYF. The DNA for the CDR3 is TGTGCCAGCTCACCAGTTAAAGGGATGATCCCCGAGCAGTACTTC.

CDR3 sequence: CASSRTGREQYF. DNA for the CDR3: TGTGCCAGCAGCAGAACTGGGCGGGAGCAGTACTTC. The chain employs TRBV28 and TRBJ2-7; the D is unclear. Trimming removed 6 bases from V and 7 bases from J, with 13 bases in between. Germline CDR1 and CDR2: MDHEN and SYDVKM. The CDR3 consists of 12 residues.

This chain uses TRBV5-1 with TRBJ1-4; no reliable D call. Trimming removed 3 bases from V and 0 bases from J, with 9 bases in between. The CDR3 contains 15 residues. Germline CDR1 is SGHRS and CDR2 is YFSETQ. This CDR3 is CASSSTGTTNEKLFF. CDR3 sequence (DNA): TGCGCCAGCAGCTCCACCGGGACAACTAATGAAAAACTGTTTTTT.

This rearrangement joins TRBV6-5 to TRBJ2-3; perhaps TRBD2 as D (6 bases). CDR3 length: 15 amino acids. V lost 5 bases, J lost 1 base, and 13 bases lay in between. In germline, CDR1 is MNHEY, CDR2 SVGAGI. The CDR3 protein is CASSRGRGGTDTQYF. The CDR3 nucleotides read TGTGCCAGCAGTCGTGGGCGGGGAGGCACAGATACGCAGTATTTT.

The chain uses TRBV28 and TRBJ1-4; no reliable D call. This CDR3 has 14 amino acids. Germline V lookup: CDR1 MDHEN, CDR2 SYDVKM. Trimming stripped 3 bases from V and 4 bases from J, with 9 bases between. CDR3 bases: TGTGCCAGCAGTTTCCCCCGGCTTAATGAAAAACTGTTTTTT. This codes for CASSFPRLNEKLFF.

This chain joins TRBV19 and TRBJ1-5, with TRBD1 identical over 7 bases. The CDR3 runs to 15 residues. Unmatched junction bases numbered 5, after V lost 0 bases and J lost 6 bases. Germline loops: CDR1 LNHDA, CDR2 SQIVND (reference sequence). The CDR3 protein is CASSIDAGGSQPQHF. The DNA for the CDR3 is TGTGCCAGTAGTATAGATGCAGGGGGTAGTCAGCCCCAGCATTTT.

The chain combines TRBV5-6 with TRBJ2-7; no firm D call. The germline gives CDR1 SGHDT, CDR2 YYEEEE. The CDR3 runs to 15 residues. Trimming took off 0 bases at V and 4 bases at J, with 14 bases between the two ends. The CDR3 region has the DNA TGTGCCAGCAGCTTGGAGGTCGGGCTTTCGTACGAGCAGTACTTC. Protein sequence: CASSLEVGLSYEQYF.

The chain is built from TRBV5-1 and TRBJ1-2, with TRBD1 identical over 9 bases. The CDR3 sequence is 15 residues long. CDR1 is SGHRS, CDR2 YFSETQ, per germline. V trimming: 4 bases; J trimming: 6 bases; junction bases outside the gene matches: 10. CDR3 protein: CASSPGQGMGDGYTF. DNA for the CDR3: TGCGCCAGCAGCCCGGGACAGGGAATGGGAGATGGCTACACCTTC.

This clone was seen a few times. The chain recombines TRBV4-3 with TRBJ1-5; no clear D gene. Trimming took off 4 bases at V and 6 bases at J, with 13 bases between the two ends. The germline V gene has CDR1 LGHNA and CDR2 YSLEER. The CDR3 totals 14 residues. CDR3 DNA: TGCGCCAGCAGCCCTATGGAGGGAAGTCAGCCCCAGCATTTT. Amino acid sequence: CASSPMEGSQPQHF.

Concerning this clone: The same CDR3 arises from other DNA sequences in this sample as well. The chain recombines TRBV5-1 with TRBJ2-5; 9 bases map to TRBD1. This CDR3 region has 14 residues. The junction had 3 bases not matched to a gene; V was cut back by 4 bases and J by 2 bases. CDR1 is SGHRS, CDR2 YFSETQ, per germline. This CDR3 reads CASSPGQGQETQYF. DNA of the CDR3: TGCGCCAGCAGCCCGGGACAGGGTCAAGAGACCCAGTACTTC.